These 18 T cell receptor beta chains came from one sample sequenced in a study of T-cell reconstitution after alpha-beta-depleted transplantation in children. Unique molecular identifiers were used to barcode this TCRbeta library. Each CDR3 protein is one row after TCRdb ran MiXCR on the PCR reads. The sample includes some 200,000 distinct CDR3 sequences, around 8.4% of them seen just once. The sample consisted of PBMCs, mostly from graft donor cells, taken 360 days after TCRalphabeta/CD19-depleted stem cell transplant. These receptors came from a male patient between 2 and 10 years old who had a stem cell transplant for acute myeloid leukemia, so the T cells may come from the graft donor.

A word on this clonotype: This may arise from a read error, as a much more abundant clone is one base away. The CDR3 carries no conserved terminal phenylalanine or tryptophan, so it likely arises from a read error. The chain joins TRBV20-1 to TRBJ1-1; D is possibly TRBD1 (6 bases). The length of the CDR3 is 13 residues. Trimming pared 3 bases from V and 0 bases from J, leaving 8 bases between. CDR1 and CDR2 from the germline V gene are DFQATT and SNEGSKA (reference sequence). The chain's CDR3 is CSASRTVNTEAFL. The CDR3 DNA reads as TGCAGTGCTAGCCGGACAGTGAACACTGAAGCTTTCCTT.

This clonotype was seen a few times. The J gene is TRBJ2-5, the V gene TRBV10-3; D possibly corresponds to TRBD1 (5 bases). Germline values: CDR1 ENHRY, CDR2 SYGVKD. The CDR3 has 13 amino acids. Between the trimmed V and J ends, which lost 6 bases and 0 bases, there was a span of 8 bases. The CDR3 DNA sequence: TGTGCCATCAGCGGACATGACCAAGAGACCCAGTACTTC. Its translation is CAISGHDQETQYF.

This CDR3 is CASSQLAGGDYNEQFF. The DNA of the CDR3 is TGTGCCAGCAGCCAGTTAGCGGGAGGGGACTACAATGAGCAGTTCTTC. This chain connects TRBV14 to TRBJ2-1, with 11 positions matching TRBD2. The CDR3 length is 16 residues. V dropped 3 bases and J dropped 3; count of bases not matched to a gene: 4. Germline values: CDR1 SGHDN, CDR2 FVKESK.

This clonotype has a count of ten or more. The genes are TRBV20-1 and TRBJ2-7, with 11 bases that match TRBD2. The CDR3 has 16 amino acids. The germline V gene has CDR1 DFQATT and CDR2 SNEGSKA (reference sequence). V shed 3 bases and J 0 bases; nucleotides not matched to a gene: 7. This chain's CDR3 is CSARLGGTSGSYEQYF. The CDR3 DNA reads TGCAGTGCTAGGCTAGGGGGGACTAGCGGCTCCTACGAGCAGTACTTC.

The rearrangement uses TRBV9 and TRBJ2-7, with a possible D match to TRBD2 (5 bases). V lost 0 bases, J lost 6 bases, and 10 bases lay in between. CDR3 length equals 13 residues. From germline, CDR1 is SGDLS and CDR2 YYNGEE. The CDR3 DNA follows: TGTGCCAGCAGCGTAGCGGACCGGGGCGAGCAGTACTTC. This codes for CASSVADRGEQYF.

This clonotype was seen ten or more times. This CDR3 reads CATTGDSAAYNEQFF. The DNA for the CDR3 is TGTGCCACCACCGGGGACAGCGCGGCCTACAATGAGCAGTTCTTC. The chain uses TRBV15 and TRBJ2-1; TRBD1 matches 7 bases. The V segment lost 7 bases and the J segment 2 bases; nucleotides outside the gene matches: 8. CDR1 and CDR2 from the germline V gene are LNHNV and YYDKDF (reference sequence). This CDR3 comprises 15 residues.

This clonotype appeared many times. V and J are TRBV12-3 or TRBV12-4 and TRBJ2-1; D possibly matches TRBD1 or TRBD2 (5 bases each). Deletions cut 4 bases from V and 2 bases from J, with 9 bases between. The CDR3 loop spans 14 amino acids. In DNA, the CDR3 is TGTGCCAGCAGTTGGGACGCAACCTACAATGAGCAGTTCTTC. Its protein product is CASSWDATYNEQFF.

V is TRBV9 and J is TRBJ2-3; D is possibly TRBD2 (6 bases). Germline CDR1 is SGDLS and CDR2 is YYNGEE. Trimming pared 0 bases from V and 7 bases from J, leaving 12 bases between. This CDR3 has 14 amino acids. CDR3 amino acids: CASSVAPGANTQYF. The CDR3, as DNA: TGTGCCAGCAGCGTAGCTCCGGGAGCAAATACGCAGTATTTT.

This clonotype was counted ten times or more. This chain connects TRBV12-3 or TRBV12-4 to TRBJ2-1; tentative D call: TRBD2 (5 bases). Between the trimmed V and J ends, which lost 6 bases and 7 bases, there was a span of 10 bases. This CDR3 spans 12 amino acids. The CDR3 nucleotides are TGTGCCAGCAGCACTAGGGTAAATGAGCAGTTCTTC. Translating gives CASSTRVNEQFF.

This clonotype was counted only a few times. This chain joins TRBV5-1 and TRBJ2-4; 7 bases are a match to TRBD1. Germline V gene lookup returns CDR1 SGHRS and CDR2 YFSETQ. The CDR3 has 15 amino acids. J lost 4 bases, V lost 0 bases, and 4 bases had no gene match. The chain's CDR3 is CASSLATGVKNIQYF. CDR3 DNA: TGCGCCAGCAGCTTGGCAACAGGGGTGAAAAACATTCAGTACTTC.

This clonotype showed up many times. This sequence joins TRBV29-1 and TRBJ2-1, with TRBD2 as a possible D gene (7 bases). Trimming left V 4 bases short and J 6 bases short, with 13 bases between. This CDR3 has 13 residues. The germline CDR1 and CDR2 sequences are SQVTM and ANQGSEA. In nucleotides, the CDR3 is TGCAGCGTTGTGGGGGGGCCTAGCAATGAGCAGTTCTTC. This translates into CSVVGGPSNEQFF.

This clonotype was counted at least ten times. The chain has TRBV29-1 and TRBJ1-1, with D maybe TRBD1 (5 bases). The CDR3 consists of 13 residues. Trimming cost V 5 bases and J 4 bases, with 14 bases left between them. Germline CDR1 reads SQVTM; CDR2 reads ANQGSEA. CDR3 sequence reads: CSVLWDGFTEAFF. The DNA for the CDR3 is TGCAGCGTTCTTTGGGACGGTTTCACTGAAGCTTTCTTT.

The rearrangement uses TRBV5-1 and TRBJ2-6, with D possibly being TRBD2 (5 bases). The germline V gene encodes CDR1 SGHRS and CDR2 YFSETQ. Trimming removed 4 bases at V and 2 bases at J, with 19 bases between. The CDR3 totals 18 residues. Written as DNA, the CDR3 is TGCGCCAGCAGCCCGGATGGTAGAGGGAAAGCTGGGGCCAACGTCCTGACTTTC. Translating gives CASSPDGRGKAGANVLTF.

Comment on this clonotype: The junction departs from the called germline gene at one end, perhaps through a read error. The chain recombines TRBV4-2 with TRBJ1-2; D is ambiguous. CDR1 and CDR2 from the germline V gene are LGHNA and YNFKEQ. CDR3 size: 11 residues. The CDR3, as DNA: TGTGCCAGCGGCCTCGGCTATGGCTGCACCTTC. The encoded protein is CASGLGYGCTF.

In this sample, this clonotype turned up a few times. The chain couples TRBV11-2 to TRBJ1-2; D not resolved. The CDR3 sequence is 12 residues long. The V end was cut by 6 bases, the J end by 4 bases, with 9 bases between. Germline lookup yields CDR1 SGHAT and CDR2 FQNNGV. This chain's CDR3 is CASRSDGYGYTF. CDR3 nucleotides: TGTGCCAGCAGGTCGGACGGCTATGGCTACACCTTC.

The chain recombines TRBV5-6 with TRBJ2-7; weak D call: TRBD2 (5 bases). The germline V gene encodes CDR1 SGHDT and CDR2 YYEEEE. The V end was cut by 4 bases, the J end by 4 bases, with 12 bases between. The length of the CDR3 is 13 residues. CDR3 sequence (DNA): TGTGCCAGCAGCCCCGGAGGAGTATACGAGCAGTACTTC. It is translated as CASSPGGVYEQYF.

The J gene is TRBJ1-5, the V gene TRBV4-1; TRBD1 might be the D (5 bases). CDR1 MGHRA and CDR2 YSYEKL come from the germline V gene. With 4 bases removed from V and 6 bases from J, the gap between germline ends came to 16 bases. This CDR3 is built from 15 residues. CDR3 DNA sequence: TGCGCCAGCAGCCTCTATAGTGGGACTTCTCAGCCCCAGCATTTT. Its protein is CASSLYSGTSQPQHF.

This clonotype has at least ten counts. DNA of the CDR3: TGCAATGCGAGAGATACGCAGTATTTT. Translation: CNARDTQYF. The V call is TRBV20-1, the J call TRBJ2-3, with D uncertain. This CDR3 comprises 9 residues. Germline CDR1 is DFQATT and CDR2 is SNEGSKA (reference sequence).